The 15 T cell receptor beta chains below were found in one sample sequenced in a study of T cell repertoires in aging, cancer and after chemotherapy. A mixed TRB-A/B primer pool amplified rearranged TRB by multiplex touch-down PCR. TCRdb called the multiplex PCR reads again in MiXCR, with one record for every CDR3 protein. The sample records several thousand distinct CDR3 sequences, roughly half being singletons. TCR beta rearrangements were amplified from peripheral blood genomic DNA. Sequenced input: blood. The receptors shown here come from a human donor with a solid tumor.

The gene calls are TRBV18 and TRBJ2-1; 7 bases fit TRBD1. The germline CDR1 and CDR2 sequences are KGHSH and LQKENI. The CDR3 has 14 amino acids. The trim removed 3 bases at V and 3 bases at J, leaving 2 bases unmatched. The CDR3 reads CASSPGQHYNEQFF. DNA for the CDR3: TGTGCCAGCTCACCGGGACAGCACTACAATGAGCAGTTCTTC.

This clonotype was detected only a few times. This chain joins TRBV29-1 and TRBJ2-7; D may be TRBD1 or TRBD2 (5 bases each). Germline CDR1 reads SQVTM; CDR2 reads ANQGSEA. This CDR3 contains 13 residues. Trimming took off 6 bases at V and 1 base at J, with 13 bases between the two ends. In DNA, the CDR3 is TGCAGCGTGAGGTGGGGGAGTTCCTACGAGCAGTACTTC. The encoded protein is CSVRWGSSYEQYF.

The rearrangement uses TRBV29-1 and TRBJ2-5; TRBD1 aligns across 7 bases. Unmatched junction bases numbered 7, after V lost 6 bases and J lost 0 bases. This CDR3 is 14 amino acids long. CDR1 SQVTM and CDR2 ANQGSEA come from the germline V gene. CDR3 in DNA: TGCAGCGTGGGTCGGGACAGCAACCAAGAGACCCAGTACTTC. It encodes CSVGRDSNQETQYF.

The J gene is TRBJ2-3, the V gene TRBV6-5; the D gene is possibly TRBD2 (6 bases). The CDR3 extends over 12 amino acids. V lost 8 bases and J lost 2, with 8 bases in between. Germline-derived CDR1 and CDR2 are MNHEY and SVGAGI. CDR3 DNA: TGTGCCAGCCGGGACTCCACAGATACGCAGTATTTT. Translation gives CASRDSTDTQYF.

The V gene is TRBV5-1, the J gene TRBJ2-2; TRBD1 matches 7 bases. This CDR3 contains 17 residues. CDR1 is SGHRS and CDR2 is YFSETQ in the germline V gene. Trimming cost V 5 bases and J 9 bases; bases outside gene matches: 19. CDR3 in amino acids: CASRLYLVGQQTRELFF. CDR3 bases: TGCGCCAGCAGACTATATCTCGTGGGACAGCAAACGAGGGAGCTGTTTTTT.

V is TRBV6-5 and J is TRBJ2-7, with 15 nucleotides matching TRBD2. Losses at the gene ends were 5 bases for V and 6 bases for J; bases not matched to a gene: 2. Germline V lookup: CDR1 MNHEY, CDR2 SVGAGI. The CDR3 is made up of 14 amino acids. The CDR3 DNA follows: TGTGCCAGCAGTATGGGACTAGCGGGAGGCGAGCAGTACTTC. It specifies CASSMGLAGGEQYF.

This clonotype was found once. The gene calls are TRBV28 and TRBJ1-1; D gene unclear. This CDR3 contains 14 residues. CDR1 and CDR2 from the germline V gene are MDHEN and SYDVKM. V was cut by 10 bases and J by 5 bases, with 20 bases left in between. In nucleotides, the CDR3 is TGTGCCACCCAGGTCGGGATAAAGCGGACTGAAGCTTTCTTT. It is translated as CATQVGIKRTEAFF.

This rearrangement joins TRBV7-2 to TRBJ1-1; D uncertain. CDR3 length: 16 amino acids. Per the germline V gene, CDR1 is SGHTA and CDR2 is FQGNSA. Trimming stripped 4 bases from V and 3 bases from J, with 18 bases between. The CDR3 DNA follows: TGTGCCAGCAGCTCGATTGGAGGACGGACTCACACTGAAGCTTTCTTT. As protein: CASSSIGGRTHTEAFF.

The chain employs TRBV18 and TRBJ2-3, with 11 bases matching TRBD2. Trimming removed 4 bases from V and 3 bases from J; junction bases left unmatched: 6. The germline V gene encodes CDR1 KGHSH and CDR2 LQKENI. This CDR3 has 16 residues. CDR3 in DNA: TGTGCCAGCTCACAACCGGGACTAGCGGCGACAGATACGCAGTATTTT. It codes for CASSQPGLAATDTQYF. The full variable domain, completed using reference TRBV18 and TRBJ2-3, is NAGVMQNPRHLVRRRGQEARLRCSPMKGHSHVYWYRQLPEEGLKFMVYLQKENIIDESGMPKERFSAEFPKEGPSILRIQQVVRGDSAAYFCASSQPGLAATDTQYFGPGTRLTVL.

The chain combines TRBV6-5 with TRBJ2-2; D ambiguous. The V end was cut by 0 bases, the J end by 6 bases, with 8 bases between. The CDR3 is made up of 14 amino acids. CDR1 and CDR2 from the germline V gene are MNHEY and SVGAGI. CDR3: CASSYSLLSGELFF. The CDR3 DNA follows: TGTGCCAGCAGTTACTCGTTGCTTTCCGGGGAGCTGTTTTTT.

V and J are TRBV27 and TRBJ1-6; TRBD1 agrees at 7 bases. Germline CDR1 MNHEY, CDR2 SMNVEV (reference sequence). The CDR3 is 15 residues long. Germline trimming cut 4 bases from V and 8 bases from J; bases unmatched to any gene: 8. For the CDR3, the DNA is TGTGCCAGCAGTTCCAGACAGGGTGGTCATTCACCCCTCCACTTT. This sequence encodes CASSSRQGGHSPLHF.

The CDR3 DNA sequence: TGCAGTGCTAGGGACAGGGACTATGGCTACACCTTC. This codes for CSARDRDYGYTF. The J gene is TRBJ1-2, the V gene TRBV20-1, with 8 bases that match TRBD1. Germline V lookup: CDR1 DFQATT, CDR2 SNEGSKA (reference sequence). V trimming: 3 bases; J trimming: 3 bases; junction bases outside the gene matches: 0. This CDR3 comprises 12 residues.

This clonotype came up a few times. The chain uses TRBV20-1 and TRBJ2-7; 8 positions agree with TRBD2. After removal of 3 bases from V and 7 bases from J, the junction contained 5 bases not matched to a gene. The CDR3 runs to 12 residues. CDR1 is DFQATT and CDR2 is SNEGSKA in the germline V gene (reference sequence). CDR3 in amino acids: CSASSGGREQYF. The CDR3 region has the DNA TGCAGTGCTAGTTCTGGCGGGAGGGAGCAGTACTTC.

V usage is TRBV30 and J usage is TRBJ2-7; possible D gene TRBD1, 6 bases. The CDR3 has 12 amino acids. Germline V gene lookup returns CDR1 GTSNPN and CDR2 SVGIG (reference sequence). The V and J ends lost 2 bases and 6 bases respectively, with 11 bases between them. The CDR3 spells CAWSYGGPEQYF. For the CDR3, the DNA is TGTGCCTGGAGTTATGGGGGCCCCGAGCAGTACTTC.

This clonotype has just a few counts. The V call is TRBV7-2, the J call TRBJ1-2, with D perhaps matching TRBD1 (5 bases). V was cut by 1 base and J by 3 bases, with 9 bases left in between. The CDR3 consists of 14 residues. Germline CDR1 reads SGHTA; CDR2 reads FQGNSA. CDR3 sequence (DNA): TGTGCCAGCAGCTTAGGAGGACAAGACTATGGCTACACCTTC. It encodes CASSLGGQDYGYTF.